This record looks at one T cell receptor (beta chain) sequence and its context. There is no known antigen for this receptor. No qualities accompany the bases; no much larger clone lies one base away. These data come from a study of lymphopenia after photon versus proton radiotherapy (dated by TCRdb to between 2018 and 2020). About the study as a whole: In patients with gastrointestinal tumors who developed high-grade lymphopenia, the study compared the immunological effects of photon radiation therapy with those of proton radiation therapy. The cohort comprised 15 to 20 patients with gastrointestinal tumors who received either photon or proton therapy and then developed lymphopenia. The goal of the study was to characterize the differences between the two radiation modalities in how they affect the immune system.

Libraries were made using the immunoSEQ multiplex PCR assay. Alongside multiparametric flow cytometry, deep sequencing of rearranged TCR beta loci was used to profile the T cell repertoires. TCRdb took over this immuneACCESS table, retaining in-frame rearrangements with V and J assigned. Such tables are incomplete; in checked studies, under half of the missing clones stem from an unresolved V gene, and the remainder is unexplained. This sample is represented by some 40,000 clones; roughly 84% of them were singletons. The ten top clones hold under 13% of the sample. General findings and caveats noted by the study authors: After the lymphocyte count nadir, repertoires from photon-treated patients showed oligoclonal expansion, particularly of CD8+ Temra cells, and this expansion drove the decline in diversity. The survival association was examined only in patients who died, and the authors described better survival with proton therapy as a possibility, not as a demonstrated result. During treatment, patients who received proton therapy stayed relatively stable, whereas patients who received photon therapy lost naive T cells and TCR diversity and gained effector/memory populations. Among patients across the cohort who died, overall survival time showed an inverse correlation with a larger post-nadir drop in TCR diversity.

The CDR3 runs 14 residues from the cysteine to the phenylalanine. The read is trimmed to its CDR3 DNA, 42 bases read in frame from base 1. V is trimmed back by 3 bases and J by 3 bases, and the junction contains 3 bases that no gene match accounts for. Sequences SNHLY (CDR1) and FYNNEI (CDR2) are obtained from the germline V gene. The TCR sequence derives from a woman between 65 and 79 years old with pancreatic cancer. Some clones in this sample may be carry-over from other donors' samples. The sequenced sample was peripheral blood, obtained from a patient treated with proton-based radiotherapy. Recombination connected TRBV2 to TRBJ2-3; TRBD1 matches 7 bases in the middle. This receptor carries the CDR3 CASSDRGLTDTQYF. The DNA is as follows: TGTGCCAGCAGTGACAGGGGGTTGACAGATACGCAGTATTTT. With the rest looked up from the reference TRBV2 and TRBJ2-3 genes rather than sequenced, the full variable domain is EPEVTQTPSHQVTQMGQEVILRCVPISNHLYFYWYRQILGQKVEFLVSFYNNEISEKSEIFDDQFSVERPDGSNFTLKIRSTKLEDSAMYFCASSDRGLTDTQYFGPGTRLTVL.